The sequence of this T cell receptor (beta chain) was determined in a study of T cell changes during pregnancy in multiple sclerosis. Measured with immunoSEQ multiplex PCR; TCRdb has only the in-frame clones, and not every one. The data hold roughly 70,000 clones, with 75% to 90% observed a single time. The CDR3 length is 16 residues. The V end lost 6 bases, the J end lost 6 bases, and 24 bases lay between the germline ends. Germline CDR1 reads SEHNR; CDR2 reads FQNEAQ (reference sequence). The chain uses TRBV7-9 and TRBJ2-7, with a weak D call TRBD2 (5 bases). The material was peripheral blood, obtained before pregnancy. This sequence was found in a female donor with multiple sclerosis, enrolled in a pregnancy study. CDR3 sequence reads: CASRYDYSPGPLEQYF. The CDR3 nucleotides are TGTGCCAGCAGATATGACTATTCCCCTGGCCCACTCGAGCAGTACTTC.